One sample yielded the 27 T cell receptor beta chains listed below, sequenced in a study of siplizumab effects on memory and regulatory T cells. Assay used: immunoSEQ multiplex PCR; TCRdb lists only in-frame clones, some missing. The sample has some 14,000 clones; around 43% are singletons. Researchers maintained the mixed lymphocyte reaction cells in coculture at 37°C for over 5 days. Their cognate antigens are unknown. The sequenced sample was CFSE-low (dividing) CD4+ T cells sorted from an allogeneic mixed lymphocyte reaction. The receptors derive from a human donor in good health; the cells came from an allogeneic mixed lymphocyte reaction. Some clones in this sample may be carry-over from other donors' samples.

The gene calls are TRBV7-9 and TRBJ1-1; D call uncertain. This CDR3 is 16 amino acids long. V was trimmed by 1 base and J by 0 bases, leaving 12 bases between them. Germline CDR1 and CDR2: SEHNR and FQNEAQ (reference sequence). The CDR3 here is CASSLGGGGLNTEAFF. Here the CDR3 DNA reads TGTGCCAGCAGCTTAGGTGGCGGCGGACTGAACACTGAAGCTTTCTTT.

This clone was observed a handful of times. The chain recombines TRBV19 with TRBJ2-3; 9 bases line up with TRBD2. The germline V gene encodes CDR1 LNHDA and CDR2 SQIVND (reference sequence). The trim removed 5 bases at V and 3 bases at J, leaving 9 bases unmatched. The CDR3 spans 16 residues. CDR3 loop: CASSEVAGALTDTQYF. CDR3 bases: TGTGCCAGTAGTGAAGTAGCGGGAGCCCTTACAGATACGCAGTATTTT.

The V and J genes are TRBV19 and TRBJ1-1; TRBD1 might be the D (5 bases). Germline loops: CDR1 LNHDA, CDR2 SQIVND (reference sequence). This CDR3 is 14 amino acids long. Trimming cost V 3 bases and J 2 bases, with 10 bases left between them. The CDR3 sequence: CASSITGLNTEAFF. Here the CDR3 DNA reads TGTGCCAGTAGTATCACGGGGCTAAACACTGAAGCTTTCTTT. Supplemented by reference TRBV19 and TRBJ1-1, the full variable domain reads DGGITQSPKYLFRKEGQNVTLSCEQNLNHDAMYWYRQDPGQGLRLIYYSQIVNDFQKGDIAEGYSVSREKKESFPLTVTSAQKNPTAFYLCASSITGLNTEAFFGQGTRLTVV.

Only a few counts were recorded for this clone. This chain uses TRBV19 with TRBJ1-1; D may be TRBD1 (6 bases). CDR1 and CDR2 from the germline V gene are LNHDA and SQIVND (reference sequence). Trimming shortened V by 3 bases and J by 5 bases, and 16 bases separated the two germline ends. The CDR3 runs 15 residues. The DNA for the CDR3 is TGTGCCAGTAGTATTACAGGGTCGTATGGTACTGAAGCTTTCTTT. This translates into CASSITGSYGTEAFF.

The chain has TRBV5-6 and TRBJ2-7; no definite D call. Germline V gives CDR1 SGHDT, CDR2 YYEEEE. This CDR3 spans 14 amino acids. V lost 6 bases and J lost 1, with 14 bases in between. CDR3 sequence reads: CASTTGPLSYEQYF. CDR3 sequence (DNA): TGTGCCAGCACCACCGGGCCCTTATCCTACGAGCAGTACTTC.

The chain employs TRBV18 and TRBJ2-1, with D perhaps matching TRBD1 (5 bases). With 3 bases removed from V and 8 bases from J, the gap between germline ends came to 14 bases. The CDR3 contains 14 residues. Germline V gene lookup returns CDR1 KGHSH and CDR2 LQKENI. The CDR3 sequence is CASSPIGVKDEQFF. Here the CDR3 DNA reads TGTGCCAGCTCACCTATAGGGGTAAAGGATGAGCAGTTCTTC.

V and J are TRBV19 and TRBJ2-4; D possibly corresponds to TRBD2 (6 bases). The CDR3 consists of 15 residues. Trimming removed 5 bases at V and 0 bases at J, with 11 bases between. The V gene's germline CDR1 is LNHDA and CDR2 SQIVND (reference sequence). The CDR3 reads CASSSQGLAKNIQYF. CDR3 in DNA: TGTGCCAGTAGTTCCCAGGGACTAGCCAAAAACATTCAGTACTTC.

This clone occurred a few times. The rearrangement uses TRBV7-8 and TRBJ1-1, with a tentative D call TRBD1 (5 bases). The CDR3 contains 13 residues. With 0 bases removed from V and 5 bases from J, the gap between germline ends came to 7 bases. The germline V gene has CDR1 SGHVS and CDR2 FQNEAQ. CDR3 in amino acids: CASSLAEGTEAFF. The CDR3 DNA follows: TGTGCCAGCAGCTTAGCGGAGGGGACTGAAGCTTTCTTT.

This clone was seen more than once but under ten times. This chain links TRBV20-1 with TRBJ2-3; D is ambiguous. CDR1 DFQATT and CDR2 SNEGSKA come from the germline V gene (reference sequence). This CDR3 contains 10 residues. V was clipped by 3 bases and J by 6 bases, with 4 bases between them. CDR3 DNA: TGCAGTGCTAGGGCGGATACGCAGTATTTT. As protein: CSARADTQYF.

The V gene is TRBV7-9, the J gene TRBJ1-1; D is undetermined. CDR1 is SEHNR and CDR2 is FQNEAQ in the germline V gene (reference sequence). The ends were cut back, 3 bases at V and 2 bases at J, with 4 bases in the middle. CDR3 size: 12 residues. Here the CDR3 DNA reads TGTGCCAGCAGCTTCTCAAACACTGAAGCTTTCTTT. Translating it yields CASSFSNTEAFF. The whole variable domain, filled in from reference TRBV7-9 and TRBJ1-1, reads DTGVSQNPRHKITKRGQNVTFRCDPISEHNRLYWYRQTLGQGPEFLTYFQNEAQLEKSRLLSDRFSAERPKGSFSTLEIQRTEQGDSAMYLCASSFSNTEAFFGQGTRLTVV.

V gene TRBV18 combines with J gene TRBJ2-5, with D tentatively TRBD2 (6 bases). CDR1 and CDR2 from the germline V gene are KGHSH and LQKENI. The ends were cut back, 5 bases at V and 2 bases at J, with 12 bases in the middle. CDR3 size: 14 residues. In nucleotides, the CDR3 is TGTGCCAGCTCAACAGATCTAGCGCAAGAGACCCAGTACTTC. Translated: CASSTDLAQETQYF.

This clone turned up a few times. The chain has TRBV11-2 and TRBJ2-7, with 8 nucleotides matching TRBD1. The CDR3 loop spans 14 amino acids. V trimming: 6 bases; J trimming: 5 bases; junction bases outside the gene matches: 9. Germline V gene data show CDR1 as SGHAT and CDR2 as FQNNGV. Here the CDR3 reads CASRWTGFRNEQYF. For the CDR3, the DNA is TGTGCCAGCAGATGGACAGGGTTTAGAAACGAGCAGTACTTC.

In its sample, this clone was seen once. A junction boundary mismatches the germline segment, possibly from a read error. The CDR3 spells CAGSSAGGLGGTDTQYF. The CDR3 DNA follows: TGTGCCGGCAGTTCCGCCGGTGGGCTTGGTGGCACAGATACGCAGTATTTT. The gene calls are TRBV7-6 and TRBJ2-3; the D is unclear. This CDR3 is 17 amino acids long. From germline, CDR1 is SGHVS and CDR2 FNYEAQ.

This CDR3 reads CASSYQPPGLYTGELFF. The CDR3 nucleotides are TGTGCCAGCAGCTACCAGCCTCCGGGACTTTACACCGGGGAGCTGTTTTTT. The chain couples TRBV7-8 to TRBJ2-2; perhaps TRBD2 as D (6 bases). The germline gives CDR1 SGHVS, CDR2 FQNEAQ. The CDR3 is made up of 17 amino acids. V lost 4 bases and J 3 bases, leaving 18 bases between the germline ends.

V and J are TRBV29-1 and TRBJ1-2; D is possibly TRBD1 (5 bases). CDR1 and CDR2 (germline): SQVTM, ANQGSEA. The CDR3 sequence is 11 residues long. Trimming took off 3 bases at V and 6 bases at J, with 8 bases between the two ends. CDR3 nucleotides: TGCAGCGTTGATGGAGGGGATGGCTACACCTTC. Its translation is CSVDGGDGYTF. Complete variable domain (other parts from reference TRBV29-1 and TRBJ1-2): SAVISQKPSRDICQRGTSLTIQCQVDSQVTMMFWYRQQPGQSLTLIATANQGSEATYESGFVIDKFPISRPNLTFSTLTVSNMSPEDSSIYLCSVDGGDGYTFGSGTRLTVV.

This clone is medium-sized by share. V gene TRBV2 combines with J gene TRBJ1-5; weak D call: TRBD1 (6 bases). The CDR3 runs to 14 residues. V was clipped by 6 bases and J by 3 bases, with 12 bases between them. Germline CDR1 is SNHLY and CDR2 is FYNNEI. The chain's CDR3 is CASRIQGNNQPQHF. The CDR3 region has the DNA TGTGCCAGCAGGATACAGGGAAACAATCAGCCCCAGCATTTT.

This clone was seen more than once but under ten times. The chain links TRBV5-5 to TRBJ2-1, with D maybe TRBD1 (5 bases). This CDR3 has 16 amino acids. V was shortened by 1 base and J by 7 bases, with 18 bases between the two germline ends. Germline CDR1 reads SGHKS; CDR2 reads YYEKEE (reference sequence). The CDR3 spells CASSLLPGSIINEQFF. CDR3 bases: TGTGCCAGCAGCTTGCTTCCAGGGTCCATTATAAATGAGCAGTTCTTC.

In this sample, this clone turned up once. The germline gene is not matched at one end of the junction; a read error may be the cause. The chain recombines TRBV18 with TRBJ2-5, with TRBD1 matching 8 bases. This CDR3 contains 15 residues. From germline, CDR1 is KGHSH and CDR2 LQKENI. CDR3 sequence (DNA): TGTGCCGGCTCACCAACGCCCAGGGGGCCAGAGACCCAGTACTTC. It encodes CAGSPTPRGPETQYF.

Only a few counts were recorded for this clone. The chain combines TRBV15 with TRBJ2-7; a weak D match, TRBD2 (6 bases). There are 13 residues in the CDR3. CDR1 LNHNV and CDR2 YYDKDF come from the germline V gene (reference sequence). Trimming shortened V by 0 bases and J by 6 bases, and 9 bases separated the two germline ends. Here the CDR3 DNA reads TGTGCCACCAGCAGAGAACTAGCAGGCGAGCAGTACTTC. Its protein is CATSRELAGEQYF. Combining the CDR3 with reference TRBV15 and TRBJ2-7 gives the whole variable domain DAMVIQNPRYQVTQFGKPVTLSCSQTLNHNVMYWYQQKSSQAPKLLFHYYDKDFNNEADTPDNFQSRRPNTSFCFLDIRSPGLGDTAMYLCATSRELAGEQYFGPGTRLTVT.

V usage is TRBV18 and J usage is TRBJ2-2, with 11 nucleotides matching TRBD1. The trim removed 5 bases at V and 2 bases at J, leaving 7 bases unmatched. There are 17 residues in the CDR3. Germline CDR1 and CDR2: KGHSH and LQKENI. The CDR3 nucleotides are TGTGCCAGCTCATTCCGGGACAGGGGGACCAACACCGGGGAGCTGTTTTTT. Protein product: CASSFRDRGTNTGELFF.

The chain has TRBV19 and TRBJ1-2; 7 bases match TRBD1. Germline CDR1 LNHDA, CDR2 SQIVND (reference sequence). J lost 4 bases, V lost 7 bases, and 6 bases had no gene match. The CDR3 extends over 13 amino acids. The CDR3 DNA sequence: TGTGCCAGTACCCCGGACAGGTTCTATGGCTACACCTTC. Protein sequence: CASTPDRFYGYTF.

The J gene is TRBJ2-7, the V gene TRBV6-6; no reliable D call. The germline V gene has CDR1 MNHNY and CDR2 SVGAGI (reference sequence). Trimming stripped 7 bases from V and 1 base from J, with 5 bases between. This CDR3 is 11 amino acids long. Here the CDR3 reads CASKRSYEQYF. Written as DNA, the CDR3 is TGTGCCAGCAAACGGTCCTACGAGCAGTACTTC.

V usage is TRBV5-6 and J usage is TRBJ1-2; tentatively, D is TRBD1 (5 bases). The germline V gene encodes CDR1 SGHDT and CDR2 YYEEEE. Trimming took off 2 bases at V and 0 bases at J, with 17 bases between the two ends. The CDR3 spans 17 residues. CDR3 DNA sequence: TGTGCCAGCAGCTTCCGACGAGGTGGGGACCCTAACTATGGCTACACCTTC. Protein sequence: CASSFRRGGDPNYGYTF.

This clone was observed a few times. The chain recombines TRBV5-6 with TRBJ2-1, with TRBD2 as a possible D gene (6 bases). The length of the CDR3 is 16 residues. V was trimmed by 0 bases and J by 3 bases, leaving 13 bases between them. Germline values: CDR1 SGHDT, CDR2 YYEEEE. The CDR3 protein is CASSLGGRTHYNEQFF. CDR3 coding DNA: TGTGCCAGCAGCTTGGGGGGGAGGACACACTACAATGAGCAGTTCTTC.

The V call is TRBV28, the J call TRBJ2-1; 10 nucleotides match TRBD2. Germline V CDR1 and CDR2: MDHEN, SYDVKM. The V segment lost 4 bases and the J segment 7 bases; nucleotides outside the gene matches: 10. CDR3 length: 16 amino acids. The CDR3 reads CASSSPAGGLGNEQFF. The CDR3 DNA sequence: TGTGCCAGCAGTTCCCCAGCGGGAGGGCTGGGGAATGAGCAGTTCTTC.

This clone has a handful of counts. J is TRBJ2-3 and V is TRBV6-5; D unresolved. Germline assignment: CDR1 MNHEY and CDR2 SVGAGI. The CDR3 is made up of 9 amino acids. The V and J ends lost 7 bases and 4 bases respectively, with 0 bases between them. This CDR3 reads CASTDTQYF. DNA of the CDR3: TGTGCCAGCACAGATACGCAGTATTTT.

J is TRBJ1-2 and V is TRBV7-3, with a possible D match to TRBD1 (6 bases). The V end lost 7 bases, the J end lost 0 bases, and 9 bases lay between the germline ends. The germline V gene encodes CDR1 SGHTA and CDR2 FQGTGA. This CDR3 has 13 amino acids. In DNA form, the CDR3 reads TGTGCCAGCACGGACAGAGCTAACTATGGCTACACCTTC. Protein product: CASTDRANYGYTF.